The 6 T cell receptor beta chains presented below share a single source sample, sequenced in a study of T cells after yellow fever vaccination. TCRdb reprocessed the 5' RACE reads via MiXCR and lists one record per CDR3 protein. The table includes approximately 300,000 distinct CDR3 sequences, 8.5% to 10% detected once. Specimen: PBMCs, collected on the day of the first yellow fever vaccination. The source is a man aged 18 to 30 who received the YFV17D yellow fever vaccine.

This clonotype has more than one count but fewer than ten. The chain has TRBV3-1 and TRBJ2-5; no firm D call. V was pared by 2 bases and J by 5 bases, with 12 bases between. The germline V gene encodes CDR1 LGHDT and CDR2 YNNKEL (reference sequence). The CDR3 spans 14 residues. Here the CDR3 reads CASSQSELQETQYF. The CDR3 coding sequence is TGTGCCAGCAGCCAATCGGAGCTTCAGGAGACCCAGTACTTC.

This clonotype was counted between two and nine times. The CDR3 is CATSRDRGPSGTQYF. The CDR3, as DNA: TGTGCCACCAGCAGAGACCGAGGACCTAGTGGGACGCAGTATTTT. The chain employs TRBV15 and TRBJ2-3; D gene ambiguous. Per germline, CDR1 LNHNV and CDR2 YYDKDF (reference sequence). V was cut by 0 bases and J by 9 bases, with 16 bases left in between. The CDR3 is made up of 15 amino acids. Filled out from reference TRBV15 and TRBJ2-3, the complete variable domain reads DAMVIQNPRYQVTQFGKPVTLSCSQTLNHNVMYWYQQKSSQAPKLLFHYYDKDFNNEADTPDNFQSRRPNTSFCFLDIRSPGLGDTAMYLCATSRDRGPSGTQYFGPGTRLTVL.

This clonotype was seen a few times. The chain recombines TRBV12-3 or TRBV12-4 with TRBJ2-5, with D unresolved. V shed 2 bases and J shed 2 bases, with 6 bases lying between them. The CDR3 is made up of 13 amino acids. In nucleotides, the CDR3 is TGTGCCAGCAGTTTAATCTCTCAAGAGACCCAGTACTTC. It yields the protein CASSLISQETQYF.

This clonotype turned up a few times. The chain links TRBV28 to TRBJ2-5; the D gene is possibly TRBD1 (7 bases). Per germline, CDR1 MDHEN and CDR2 SYDVKM. CDR3 size: 18 residues. V was shortened by 1 base and J by 9 bases, with 27 bases between the two germline ends. CDR3 protein: CASSLFSLPRRPRGAQYF. Here the CDR3 DNA reads TGTGCCAGCAGTTTATTTTCCCTTCCGAGGAGGCCCAGGGGGGCCCAGTACTTC.

This clonotype was recorded a few times. The V gene is TRBV14, the J gene TRBJ2-1; no clear D. V was trimmed by 2 bases and J by 10 bases, leaving 18 bases between them. CDR1 and CDR2 from the germline V gene are SGHDN and FVKESK. The CDR3 consists of 15 residues. CDR3 nucleotide sequence: TGTGCCAGCAGCCAACAGATTGGGGTCGGTAGGGAGCAGTTCTTC. This sequence encodes CASSQQIGVGREQFF.

The chain combines TRBV5-1 with TRBJ1-4; D unresolved. The V end lost 4 bases, the J end lost 7 bases, and 14 bases lay between the germline ends. The CDR3 is 14 residues long. Germline-derived CDR1 and CDR2 are SGHRS and YFSETQ. The DNA of the CDR3 is TGCGCCAGCAGCGAACCCGGCCTCACTGAAAAACTGTTTTTT. It is translated as CASSEPGLTEKLFF.